The TCR beta chain described here comes from a study of T cells after somatic rescue of genetic block. Repertoires were generated with immunoSEQ multiplex PCR, while TCRdb's copy carries only in-frame clones and drops some. This table has roughly 70,000 clones, 92% appearing once. The clonotype was recovered from a man between 35 and 55 years old. Sequences were obtained from peripheral blood mononuclear cells (PBMCs).

In nucleotides, the CDR3 is TGTGCCATCAGTGAGTCCCTGGACAGGGGAAACACCATATATTTT. It specifies CAISESLDRGNTIYF. The chain combines TRBV10-3 with TRBJ1-3; 7 nucleotides align to TRBD1. Trimming cost V 0 bases and J 4 bases; bases outside gene matches: 3. Germline CDR1 is ENHRY and CDR2 is SYGVKD. The CDR3 sequence is 15 residues long.